This record looks at one T cell receptor beta chain sequence and its context. Germline is not matched at one junction end, which may reflect a read error. Then a second PCR, running about 6 to 12 cycles, was carried out with a sample-barcoded 5' primer and a J-beta primer mix. Unique molecular identifiers of 12 random nucleotides labeled each cDNA. One entry per CDR3 protein, called by TCRdb with MiXCR from the 5' RACE reads. The sample holds around 870,000 distinct CDR3 sequences; 29% are singletons and the top ten take roughly 17%. The CDR3 is 13 amino acids. Germline assignment: CDR1 MNHEY and CDR2 SVGAGI. The donors, all healthy, were Caucasians living in Russia, aged about 6 to 90. Peripheral blood was drawn, about 10 milliliters per donor. This record belongs to a study of blood T cells in healthy people across ages.

The source of this sequence is a woman older than 75 in good health. The sample consisted of blood. V gene TRBV6-5 combines with J gene TRBJ2-5; D uncertain. The J call may be wrong; the DNA end is better matched by TRBJ2-7. This chain's CDR3 is CANSYGITYEQYF. For the CDR3, the DNA is TGTGCCAACAGTTATGGAATAACCTACGAGCAGTACTTC.